The 27 T cell receptor beta chains given below trace back to one sample, sequenced in a study of blood T cells in healthy people across ages. A second roughly 7 to 12 cycle PCR used barcoded and J-beta primers. TCRdb independently ran MiXCR on the 5' RACE reads; one entry per CDR3 protein. The profile shows hundreds of thousands of distinct CDR3 sequences, around a fifth of them singletons. Sequencing input: blood. The receptor set was obtained from a man aged 65 to 85 in good health.

V and J are TRBV7-9 and TRBJ1-4, with unresolved D. The CDR3 length is 13 residues. Trimming removed 3 bases from V and 7 bases from J, with 9 bases in between. Germline V lookup: CDR1 SEHNR, CDR2 FQNEAQ (reference sequence). The CDR3 sequence is CASSFGVSEKLFF. The CDR3 DNA sequence: TGTGCCAGCAGCTTTGGTGTCAGTGAAAAACTGTTTTTT.

In its sample, this clonotype was seen once. The chain is built from TRBV28 and TRBJ1-3; TRBD1 might be the D (6 bases). Germline values: CDR1 MDHEN, CDR2 SYDVKM. V lost 1 base and J 4 bases, leaving 8 bases between the germline ends. The CDR3 covers 14 residues. CDR3 coding DNA: TGTGCCAGCAGTTTATCAGGGGAGGGAAACACCATATATTTT. Translating it yields CASSLSGEGNTIYF.

The CDR3 loop reads CASKPGTGGYEQYF. The DNA for the CDR3 is TGTGCCAGTAAACCCGGGACAGGGGGCTACGAGCAGTACTTC. The chain uses TRBV12-3 or TRBV12-4 and TRBJ2-7, with 11 bases lining up with TRBD1. The trim removed 9 bases at V and 3 bases at J, leaving 7 bases unmatched. The length of the CDR3 is 14 residues.

For this clonotype: Its ends do not fully match the called genes, so a read error is possible. The rearrangement joins TRBV7-3 to TRBJ2-5; tentatively, D is TRBD2 (6 bases). The germline V gene has CDR1 SGHTA and CDR2 FQGTGA. CDR3 length: 16 residues. The CDR3 DNA follows: TGTGCCAGCAGCTTAATTTGGTCTAGCGAAAAGAATGAGCAGCTCTTC. Amino acids: CASSLIWSSEKNEQLF.

The J gene is TRBJ2-1, the V gene TRBV29-1, with D perhaps TRBD1 (6 bases). V was shortened by 7 bases and J by 2 bases, with 15 bases between the two germline ends. This CDR3 comprises 14 residues. Germline V gene data show CDR1 as SQVTM and CDR2 as ANQGSEA. CDR3 coding DNA: TGCAGCGCGATCAGGGGTTTGACCTACAATGAGCAGTTCTTC. Translation: CSAIRGLTYNEQFF.

This clonotype has just a few counts. One end of the junction is discordant with germline, which a read error may explain. The genes are TRBV2 and TRBJ2-3; perhaps TRBD2 as D (5 bases). This CDR3 has 16 amino acids. Looked up from germline, CDR1 is SNHLY and CDR2 is FYNNEI. The CDR3 region has the DNA TGTGCCGGCAGTCGACAAGGGATGGGAGCCCTTAGTATGCAGTATTTT. This translates into CAGSRQGMGALSMQYF.

The gene calls are TRBV6-6 and TRBJ1-2, with a possible D match to TRBD1 (6 bases). The CDR3 runs to 15 residues. The V gene lost 0 bases and the J gene lost 2 bases, with 10 bases spanning the gap. CDR1 is MNHNY, CDR2 SVGAGI, per germline (reference sequence). Written as DNA, the CDR3 is TGTGCCAGCAGTTACTCTGGGACAAGGAACTATGGCTACACCTTC. Its translation is CASSYSGTRNYGYTF.

The sample holds a few counts of this clonotype. CDR3 sequence (DNA): TGTGCCAGCAGTTACTTGGAAGCCTACGAGCAGTACTTC. It codes for CASSYLEAYEQYF. This chain connects TRBV6-2 or TRBV6-3 to TRBJ2-7, with D unresolved. The length of the CDR3 is 13 residues. Germline V gene lookup returns CDR1 MNHEY and CDR2 SVGEGT. With 1 base removed from V and 2 bases from J, the gap between germline ends came to 6 bases.

This rearrangement joins TRBV7-3 to TRBJ2-1, with D possibly matching TRBD2 (6 bases). The CDR3 sequence is 15 residues long. V lost 5 bases to trimming and J lost 4 bases, with 15 bases between them. Germline CDR1 is SGHTA and CDR2 is FQGTGA. The DNA of the CDR3 is TGTGCCAGCAGCGATGACGGGGGAGGTTACAATGAGCAGTTCTTC. It is translated as CASSDDGGGYNEQFF.

This clonotype has a count of ten or more. The CDR3 spells CASSQEAGPYNEQFF. The CDR3 bases are TGTGCCAGCAGCCAAGAAGCGGGGCCGTACAATGAGCAGTTCTTC. The chain couples TRBV3-1 to TRBJ2-1; 7 bases fit TRBD2. Germline V gene sequence: CDR1 LGHDT, CDR2 YNNKEL (reference sequence). J lost 4 bases, V lost 0 bases, and 3 bases had no gene match. This CDR3 spans 15 amino acids.

This clonotype showed up just a few times. The chain combines TRBV18 with TRBJ2-1; tentatively, D is TRBD2 (6 bases). This CDR3 has 17 residues. In germline, CDR1 is KGHSH, CDR2 LQKENI. Trimming took 7 bases from V and 2 from J, leaving 21 bases between them. CDR3 nucleotide sequence: TGTGCCAGCTTCACGGGGGTAGCAACGGATACCTACAATGAGCAGTTCTTC. This gives the protein CASFTGVATDTYNEQFF.

This clonotype showed up just a few times. The genes are TRBV9 and TRBJ2-3; TRBD2 matches 13 bases. J lost 3 bases, V lost 3 bases, and 7 bases had no gene match. Looked up from germline, CDR1 is SGDLS and CDR2 is YYNGEE. CDR3 length: 17 residues. CDR3 loop: CASSATSGRALTDTQYF. DNA of the CDR3: TGTGCCAGCAGCGCCACTAGCGGGAGGGCCCTTACAGATACGCAGTATTTT.

This clonotype was observed a handful of times. V usage is TRBV7-9 and J usage is TRBJ1-1; possibly TRBD1 for D (5 bases). V lost 0 bases to trimming and J lost 0 bases, with 8 bases between them. The V gene's germline CDR1 is SEHNR and CDR2 FQNEAQ (reference sequence). This CDR3 region has 15 residues. CDR3 sequence (DNA): TGTGCCAGCAGCTTAGCTAACAGGCTGAACACTGAAGCTTTCTTT. Translation: CASSLANRLNTEAFF.

The chain joins TRBV10-1 to TRBJ2-7; TRBD1 is a possible D gene (5 bases). With the DNA end fitting TRBJ2-1 better, the J assignment may be wrong. Germline V lookup: CDR1 WNHNN, CDR2 SYGVQD (reference sequence). CDR3 size: 14 residues. CDR3 region: CASSGGDTHNEQFF. The CDR3 coding sequence is TGCGCCAGCAGTGGGGGCGACACACACAATGAGCAGTTCTTC.

This clonotype showed up just a few times. The chain employs TRBV14 and TRBJ1-4, with D hard to call. CDR3 size: 16 residues. The germline V and J ends were trimmed by 0 bases and 8 bases, with 16 bases remaining between them. CDR1 is SGHDN, CDR2 FVKESK, per germline. CDR3 sequence reads: CASSQDPRADREKLFF. CDR3 DNA sequence: TGTGCCAGCAGCCAAGATCCGAGGGCCGATAGAGAAAAACTGTTTTTT.

This clonotype has only a few counts. This chain uses TRBV3-1 with TRBJ2-7; D may be TRBD2 (6 bases). V gave up 1 base and J gave up 4 bases, with 8 bases separating them. The CDR3 length is 13 residues. CDR1 is LGHDT, CDR2 YNNKEL, per germline (reference sequence). Here the CDR3 reads CASSQAGAYEQYF. As DNA, the CDR3 is TGTGCCAGCAGCCAAGCGGGAGCGTACGAGCAGTACTTC.

The chain couples TRBV5-1 to TRBJ2-5; 13 positions match TRBD2. Trimming took 3 bases from V and 1 from J; bases not matched to a gene: 6. Germline values: CDR1 SGHRS, CDR2 YFSETQ. The CDR3 contains 17 residues. This CDR3 is CASSSRTSGRPQETQYF. The CDR3 coding sequence is TGCGCCAGCAGCTCAAGGACTAGCGGGAGACCCCAAGAGACCCAGTACTTC.

This clonotype was picked up a small number of times. The J gene is TRBJ2-1, the V gene TRBV28; 14 bases map to TRBD2. V was clipped by 5 bases and J by 9 bases; unmatched bases: 6. Germline loops: CDR1 MDHEN, CDR2 SYDVKM. The CDR3 covers 15 residues. CDR3 loop: CASSLPTSGRGEQFF. Here the CDR3 DNA reads TGTGCCAGCAGTCTGCCGACTAGCGGGAGGGGTGAGCAGTTCTTC.

The rearrangement links TRBV20-1 to TRBJ2-1, with 11 bases aligning to TRBD2. The DNA end lines up better with TRBJ2-5; the J call may be wrong. Per germline, CDR1 DFQATT and CDR2 SNEGSKA (reference sequence). The CDR3 contains 18 residues. This CDR3 reads CSARVYRLAGGYQETQYF. Written as DNA, the CDR3 is TGCAGTGCTAGAGTTTATCGGCTAGCGGGAGGTTATCAAGAGACCCAGTACTTC.

The chain carries TRBV29-1 and TRBJ2-3; D possibly corresponds to TRBD2 (5 bases). The ends were cut back, 5 bases at V and 1 base at J, with 13 bases in the middle. This CDR3 has 14 residues. From germline, CDR1 is SQVTM and CDR2 ANQGSEA. CDR3 bases: TGCAGCGTTTGTTTGCGGGCTGGCACAGATACGCAGTATTTT. Amino acids: CSVCLRAGTDTQYF.

The chain recombines TRBV7-2 with TRBJ2-5; 7 nucleotides agree with TRBD1. The end of the DNA is better explained by TRBJ2-1, so the J call may be wrong. CDR1 SGHTA and CDR2 FQGNSA come from the germline V gene. This CDR3 contains 13 residues. The CDR3 spells CASSLAWDREQFF. The CDR3 bases are TGTGCCAGCAGCTTAGCGTGGGACAGAGAGCAGTTCTTC.

This clonotype has a handful of counts. The rearrangement uses TRBV29-1 and TRBJ2-1; no reliable D call. Trimming left V 0 bases short and J 8 bases short, with 11 bases between. Germline-derived CDR1 and CDR2 are SQVTM and ANQGSEA. The CDR3 extends over 13 amino acids. The CDR3 loop reads CSVEDQGLDEQFF. CDR3 coding DNA: TGCAGCGTTGAAGATCAAGGGTTGGATGAGCAGTTCTTC.

The chain is built from TRBV9 and TRBJ2-3; maybe TRBD2 (7 bases). Germline V CDR1 and CDR2: SGDLS, YYNGEE. With 0 bases removed from V and 5 bases from J, the gap between germline ends came to 13 bases. The length of the CDR3 is 15 residues. CDR3 sequence: CASSVGGGAQDTQYF. The CDR3 bases are TGTGCCAGCAGCGTAGGTGGGGGGGCACAAGATACGCAGTATTTT. Full variable domain (remainder filled in from reference TRBV9 and TRBJ2-3): DSGVTQTPKHLITATGQRVTLRCSPRSGDLSVYWYQQSLDQGLQFLIQYYNGEERAKGNILERFSAQQFPDLHSELNLSSLELGDSALYFCASSVGGGAQDTQYFGPGTRLTVL.

The chain employs TRBV20-1 and TRBJ2-5, with 12 bases fitting TRBD2. Looked up from germline, CDR1 is DFQATT and CDR2 is SNEGSKA (reference sequence). The CDR3 loop spans 15 amino acids. V was clipped by 5 bases and J by 1 base; unmatched bases: 5. Here the CDR3 reads CSAVTSGRSQETQYF. CDR3 nucleotide sequence: TGCAGTGCTGTTACTAGCGGGAGGTCCCAAGAGACCCAGTACTTC.

The chain employs TRBV7-9 and TRBJ2-2; 10 nucleotides align to TRBD2. Losses at the gene ends were 7 bases for V and 3 bases for J; bases not matched to a gene: 8. CDR1 is SEHNR and CDR2 is FQNEAQ in the germline V gene (reference sequence). The CDR3 is made up of 16 amino acids. CDR3 residues: CASTPTSGLDTGELFF. The CDR3 nucleotides are TGTGCCAGCACGCCGACTAGCGGGTTGGACACCGGGGAGCTGTTTTTT.

CDR3 bases: TGTGCCAGCAGTGAGGCTTCGACCCTGGGGGAGCAGTACTTC. Amino acid sequence: CASSEASTLGEQYF. The chain joins TRBV6-1 to TRBJ2-7, with unresolved D. V lost 3 bases and J 7 bases, leaving 16 bases between the germline ends. There are 14 residues in the CDR3. In germline, CDR1 is MNHNS, CDR2 SASEGT.

This clonotype was seen only a few times. The chain uses TRBV19 and TRBJ2-1; D remains ambiguous. The J call is uncertain, as TRBJ2-7 better fits the DNA end. Germline V gives CDR1 LNHDA, CDR2 SQIVND (reference sequence). The CDR3 extends over 14 amino acids. This chain's CDR3 is CASSPRAALGEQYF. The CDR3, as DNA: TGTGCCAGTAGCCCTCGGGCGGCTCTAGGAGAGCAGTACTTC.